These T cell receptor beta chains were read from a single sample in a study of CD8 T cells in ankylosing spondylitis. TCRdb processed the 5' RACE reads anew with MiXCR; each CDR3 protein has one entry. The sample records about 360,000 distinct CDR3 sequences, 20% being singletons. Sequenced: blood, either unsorted or a sorted T cell fraction (not recorded which). Receptors were obtained from a male donor with ankylosing spondylitis or in good health (not recorded which). The CDR3 runs from the conserved cysteine through the conserved F or W. D genes are given only for firm matches. Where a row states a size, it is once, few, many or the class of an expanded clone; other rows omit it.

.,TRBJ1-6,TRBV7-3,.,TGTGCCAGCAGCTTAGGGACATCCTCACCCCTCCACTTT,CASSLGTSSPLHF
.,TRBJ2-5,TRBV20-1,TRBD1,TGCAGTGCTTCGGACAGGGGCGATCGGGGCCAGTACTTC,CSASDRGDRGQYF
few,TRBJ2-7,TRBV4-1,TRBD2,TGCGCCAGCAGCCAAGTAGCAGCGGGGGGTTACGAGCAGTACTTC,CASSQVAAGGYEQYF
.,TRBJ2-3,TRBV10-2,TRBD1,TGCGCCAGCAGTGGGCGGACAGGGACAAGCACAGATACGCAGTATTTT,CASSGRTGTSTDTQYF
.,TRBJ2-5,TRBV7-9,TRBD2,TGTGCCAGCACCGTCGGCCTAGCGGGGGAAGAGACCCAGTACTTC,CASTVGLAGEETQYF
many,TRBJ1-1,TRBV12-3/TRBV12-4,TRBD1,TGTGCCAGCAGTTACCCCGACAGGGGCACTGAAGCTTTCTTT,CASSYPDRGTEAFF
.,TRBJ2-3,TRBV9,.,TGTGCCAGCAGCGGAGAAGGGGCCACCACAGATACGCAGTATTTT,CASSGEGATTDTQYF
few,TRBJ2-7,TRBV7-9,.,TGTGCCAGCAGCTTGCTATCAACCCCGGTCGAGCAGTACTTC,CASSLLSTPVEQYF
few,TRBJ2-1,TRBV29-1,TRBD2,TGCAGCGCGATAAACCCTAGGACTAGCGATGAGCAGTTCTTC,CSAINPRTSDEQFF
few,TRBJ2-2,TRBV29-1,TRBD2,TGCAGCGTCGGGACTAGCGGGGGGACGGGAACCGGGGAGCTGTTTTTT,CSVGTSGGTGTGELFF
few,TRBJ2-7,TRBV20-1,.,TGCAGTGCTAGAGATTCGAGGACCTACGAGCAGTACTTC,CSARDSRTYEQYF
few,TRBJ2-1,TRBV20-1,TRBD1,TGCAGTGCTAGGATTACAGGGGGATGGGAGAATGAGCAGTTCTTC,CSARITGGWENEQFF
.,TRBJ1-4,TRBV12-3/TRBV12-4,.,TGTGCCAGCAGTTTAGGAGGGGCGGGCGAAAAACTGTTTTTT,CASSLGGAGEKLFF
.,TRBJ1-2,TRBV29-1,.,TGCAGCGTTAACCGAATGTCGGGGGACCGAGGAGGTGGCTACACCTTC,CSVNRMSGDRGGGYTF
.,TRBJ2-2,TRBV3-1,TRBD1,TGTGCCAGCAGCTACCGACAGGGGGCGGTCACCGGGGAGCTGTTTTTT,CASSYRQGAVTGELFF
.,TRBJ2-1,TRBV12-3/TRBV12-4,.,TGTGCCAGCAGCCGGGAAGGGTTAGGTGAGCAGTTCTTC,CASSREGLGEQFF